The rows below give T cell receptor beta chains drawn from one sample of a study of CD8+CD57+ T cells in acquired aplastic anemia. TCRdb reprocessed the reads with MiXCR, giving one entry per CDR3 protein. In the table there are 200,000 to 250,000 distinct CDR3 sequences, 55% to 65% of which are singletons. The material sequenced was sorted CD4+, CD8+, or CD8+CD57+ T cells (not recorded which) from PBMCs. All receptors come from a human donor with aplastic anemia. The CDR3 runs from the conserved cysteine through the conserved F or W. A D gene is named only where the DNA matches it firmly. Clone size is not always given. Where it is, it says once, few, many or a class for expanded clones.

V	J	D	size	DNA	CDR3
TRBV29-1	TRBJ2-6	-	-	TGCAGCGCCGCAGGGTGGTCCCTCTCTGGGGCCAACGTCCTGACTTTC	CSAAGWSLSGANVLTF
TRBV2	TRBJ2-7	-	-	TGTGCCACCAGCCCTGGGGGGGGCTCCTCCTACGAGCAGTACTTC	CATSPGGGSSYEQYF
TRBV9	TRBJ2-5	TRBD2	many	TGTGCCAGCAGCACTAGCGGGGCTTCGAGGGAGACCCAGTACTTC	CASSTSGASRETQYF
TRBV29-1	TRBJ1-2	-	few	TGCAGCGTTGAATCGGCAGGGGACTATGGCTACACCTTC	CSVESAGDYGYTF
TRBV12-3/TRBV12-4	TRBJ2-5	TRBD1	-	TGTGCCAGCAGTTCGGACAGGGCGACCCAGTACTTC	CASSSDRATQYF
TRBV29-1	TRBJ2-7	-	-	TGCAGCGTTGAGGTGGGGCAGGGGACCTACGAGCAGTACTTC	CSVEVGQGTYEQYF
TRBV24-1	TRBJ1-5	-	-	TGTGCCACCAGTGACCCGCAGGGTAGTCCGAATCAGCCCCAGCATTTT	CATSDPQGSPNQPQHF
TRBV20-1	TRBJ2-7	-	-	TGCAGTGCTAGTTCCCTAGCTCACTCCTACGAGCAGTACTTC	CSASSLAHSYEQYF
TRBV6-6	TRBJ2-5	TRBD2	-	TGTGCCAGCAGGCCACTAGCGGGAGGGCTTAATGAGACCCAGTACTTC	CASRPLAGGLNETQYF
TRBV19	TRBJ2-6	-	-	TGTGCCAGTAGTATAGGACAGGGGGCCAACGTCCTGACTTTC	CASSIGQGANVLTF
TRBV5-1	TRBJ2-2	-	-	TGCGCCAGCAGCCTGGGGCCAGCCGATGATCGTGCCGGGGAGCTGTTTTTT	CASSLGPADDRAGELFF
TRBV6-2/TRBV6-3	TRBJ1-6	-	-	TGTGCCAGCAGTCAACCTCGGCTGTCACCCCTCCACTTT	CASSQPRLSPLHF
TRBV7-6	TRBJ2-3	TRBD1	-	TGTGCCAGCAGCCCCCGAGGCAGGGGGAGAGATACGCAGTATTTT	CASSPRGRGRDTQYF
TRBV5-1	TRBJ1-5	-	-	TGTGCCAGCAGCTTGGTGCCGGGCAATCAGCCCCAGCATTTT	CASSLVPGNQPQHF
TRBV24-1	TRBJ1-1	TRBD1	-	TGTGCCACCAGGGGGGGACAGGGGAACACTGAAGCTTTCTTT	CATRGGQGNTEAFF
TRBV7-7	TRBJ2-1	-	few	TGTGCTAGCAGCTTAGAACGTCTCCGAGGTGAGCAGTTCTTC	CASSLERLRGEQFF
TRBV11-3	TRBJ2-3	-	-	TGTGCCAGCAGCTCGGGGTGGTGGGGCACAGATACGCAGTATTTT	CASSSGWWGTDTQYF
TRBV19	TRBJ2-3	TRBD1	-	TGTGCCAGTAGTATCGATGGGGACAGAAACACAGATACGCAGTATTTT	CASSIDGDRNTDTQYF
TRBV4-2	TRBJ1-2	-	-	TGTGCCAGCAGCCAAGAGGTAACGGCAGTTAACTATGGCTACACCTTC	CASSQEVTAVNYGYTF
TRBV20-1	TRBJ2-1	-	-	TGCAGTGCTAACACAGGAGACTACAATGAGCAGTTCTTC	CSANTGDYNEQFF
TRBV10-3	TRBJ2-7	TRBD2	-	TGTGCCATCAGTGAGGCAACTAGCGGCCGCGAGCAGTACTTC	CAISEATSGREQYF
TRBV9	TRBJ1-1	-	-	TGTGCCAGCAGCCCCCGCTGGGGCACTGAAGCTTTCTTT	CASSPRWGTEAFF